This T cell receptor beta chain was obtained from a study of T cell responses to AZD1222 COVID-19 vaccine. V dropped 5 bases and J dropped 6; count of bases not matched to a gene: 14. CDR1 is LGHNT, CDR2 FRNRAP, per germline. This CDR3 region has 16 residues. Sequencing was performed with immunoSEQ multiplex PCR; in TCRdb, only in-frame clones are kept and a portion is missing. The data contain about 140,000 clones, about nine tenths of them singletons. Some second doses came at about 4 weeks and others at about 12 weeks; these were pooled. The chain links TRBV12-5 to TRBJ1-1; TRBD1 matches 8 bases. The sequence was obtained from an adult who received the AZD1222 COVID-19 vaccine. Here the sequenced sample was peripheral blood, taken 28 days after the second AZD1222 dose. CDR3 sequence reads: CASGPWTGKVSAEAFF. DNA for the CDR3: TGTGCTAGTGGTCCCTGGACAGGGAAGGTGTCTGCTGAAGCTTTCTTT.